These 29 T cell receptor beta chains share one sample of origin, sequenced in a study of cytomegalovirus exposure and HLA in healthy donors. Researchers ran the PCR with 60 Vbeta and 13 Jbeta primers. Generated by immunoSEQ multiplex PCR, the TCRdb table keeps only in-frame clones and is missing some. The table lists 85,000 to 100,000 clones, approximately 89% of them singletons. Sequenced input: PBMCs. Receptor source: a man aged 25 to 45 in good health and CMV-seropositive.

The chain carries TRBV27 and TRBJ1-5, with TRBD1 identical over 8 bases. Germline V gene lookup returns CDR1 MNHEY and CDR2 SMNVEV (reference sequence). Trimming at V came to 0 bases and at J to 6 bases, leaving 10 bases not matched to a gene. The CDR3 runs 17 residues. CDR3 residues: CASSLSGTGSEGQPQHF. CDR3 in DNA: TGTGCCAGCAGTTTATCGGGGACAGGATCGGAAGGTCAGCCCCAGCATTTT.

The chain joins TRBV19 to TRBJ2-1; D gene unclear. Germline loops: CDR1 LNHDA, CDR2 SQIVND (reference sequence). V was trimmed by 5 bases and J by 0 bases, leaving 8 bases between them. The CDR3 contains 14 residues. The CDR3 DNA reads as TGTGCCAGTAGTTGGAGAGTCTCCTACAATGAGCAGTTCTTC. Translation gives CASSWRVSYNEQFF.

The V and J genes are TRBV6-1 and TRBJ2-1, with 9 bases matching TRBD2. With V trimmed by 8 bases and J by 9 bases, 11 bases remained unmatched. This CDR3 is built from 14 residues. Germline loops: CDR1 MNHNS, CDR2 SASEGT. CDR3 DNA: TGTGCCAGCCATAGCGGGAGCTCCGCCGGTGAGCAGTTCTTC. Translated: CASHSGSSAGEQFF.

V and J are TRBV9 and TRBJ2-3, with a tentative D call TRBD1 (5 bases). This CDR3 contains 14 residues. The germline V gene encodes CDR1 SGDLS and CDR2 YYNGEE. V lost 0 bases and J lost 4, with 9 bases in between. The CDR3 is CASSVEGFADTQYF. CDR3 DNA: TGTGCCAGCAGCGTAGAGGGGTTCGCAGATACGCAGTATTTT. Combining the CDR3 with reference TRBV9 and TRBJ2-3 gives the whole variable domain DSGVTQTPKHLITATGQRVTLRCSPRSGDLSVYWYQQSLDQGLQFLIQYYNGEERAKGNILERFSAQQFPDLHSELNLSSLELGDSALYFCASSVEGFADTQYFGPGTRLTVL.

This rearrangement joins TRBV7-9 to TRBJ2-1, with 7 bases aligning to TRBD1. V was pared by 5 bases and J by 3 bases, with 7 bases of the junction left unmatched. CDR3 length equals 15 residues. Germline assignment: CDR1 SEHNR and CDR2 FQNEAQ (reference sequence). The DNA for the CDR3 is TGTGCCAGCAGCAGTAGGACAGGCCGCTACAATGAGCAGTTCTTC. Translating it yields CASSSRTGRYNEQFF.

The gene calls are TRBV2 and TRBJ1-1; unclear D gene. This CDR3 comprises 15 residues. V gave up 6 bases and J gave up 1 base, with 15 bases separating them. Germline V gene data show CDR1 as SNHLY and CDR2 as FYNNEI. The CDR3 DNA sequence: TGTGCCAGCAGACCAGGTCGGGGAGGGAACACTGAAGCTTTCTTT. Translating it yields CASRPGRGGNTEAFF.

This chain uses TRBV4-1 with TRBJ2-1, with D possibly TRBD2 on 6 matching bases. Germline V lookup: CDR1 MGHRA, CDR2 YSYEKL. The CDR3 has 16 residues. Trimming pared 3 bases from V and 3 bases from J, leaving 15 bases between. CDR3 in DNA: TGCGCCAGCAGCCAGCCAAAACGGGACTTCTACAATGAGCAGTTCTTC. Residues: CASSQPKRDFYNEQFF.

The gene calls are TRBV7-2 and TRBJ2-7; TRBD2 matches 15 bases. Germline lookup yields CDR1 SGHTA and CDR2 FQGNSA. Losses at the gene ends were 1 base for V and 6 bases for J; bases not matched to a gene: 4. CDR3 length: 16 residues. CDR3 in amino acids: CASSLGGLAGGREQYF. For the CDR3, the DNA is TGTGCCAGCAGCTTAGGCGGACTAGCGGGAGGGCGCGAGCAGTACTTC.

V usage is TRBV19 and J usage is TRBJ2-1, with D perhaps matching TRBD1 (6 bases). This CDR3 has 15 residues. Per germline, CDR1 LNHDA and CDR2 SQIVND (reference sequence). Between the trimmed V and J ends, which lost 5 bases and 7 bases, there was a span of 18 bases. The CDR3: CASSRGNREVNEQFF. CDR3 in DNA: TGTGCCAGTAGTCGCGGTAACAGGGAAGTGAATGAGCAGTTCTTC.

The rearrangement joins TRBV5-6 to TRBJ2-7, with 7 nucleotides matching TRBD1. Germline-derived CDR1 and CDR2 are SGHDT and YYEEEE. V trimming: 1 base; J trimming: 2 bases; junction bases outside the gene matches: 6. This CDR3 has 15 residues. The CDR3 coding sequence is TGTGCCAGCAGCTTGTGGGGGACAGACGCCTACGAGCAGTACTTC. It specifies CASSLWGTDAYEQYF.

The genes are TRBV11-3 and TRBJ2-7; D is unclear. There are 14 residues in the CDR3. Per the germline V gene, CDR1 is SGHNT and CDR2 is YENEEA. Trimming removed 5 bases at V and 0 bases at J, with 11 bases between. CDR3 coding DNA: TGTGCCAGCAGCCCCAGAGGTGTCTCCTACGAGCAGTACTTC. Amino acids: CASSPRGVSYEQYF.

The chain employs TRBV27 and TRBJ1-2; perhaps TRBD1 as D (5 bases). V was shortened by 2 bases and J by 3 bases, with 10 bases between the two germline ends. Germline V CDR1 and CDR2: MNHEY, SMNVEV (reference sequence). CDR3 size: 14 residues. The CDR3: CASSLSQGYYGYTF. The CDR3, as DNA: TGTGCCAGCAGTTTAAGCCAGGGTTACTATGGCTACACCTTC.

The chain recombines TRBV5-1 with TRBJ2-1; 16 bases fit TRBD2. The V segment lost 2 bases and the J segment 9 bases; nucleotides outside the gene matches: 14. The V gene's germline CDR1 is SGHRS and CDR2 YFSETQ. This CDR3 has 19 residues. CDR3 DNA sequence: TGCGCCAGCAGCTTCTCCGGGACTAGCGGGAGGGTTGATCCTGGTGAGCAGTTCTTC. Protein: CASSFSGTSGRVDPGEQFF.

This sequence joins TRBV2 and TRBJ2-7; a possible D gene is TRBD1 (5 bases). V shed 3 bases and J shed 0 bases, with 9 bases lying between them. The CDR3 has 14 amino acids. Germline lookup yields CDR1 SNHLY and CDR2 FYNNEI. CDR3 sequence reads: CASSDQGLSYEQYF. CDR3 bases: TGTGCCAGCAGTGACCAGGGTCTCTCCTACGAGCAGTACTTC.

The V and J genes are TRBV29-1 and TRBJ1-1; D is unclear. With 3 bases removed from V and 6 bases from J, the gap between germline ends came to 14 bases. The CDR3 length is 13 residues. In germline, CDR1 is SQVTM, CDR2 ANQGSEA. The CDR3 DNA is TGCAGCGTTGACATATCGACACGAGCTGAAGCTTTCTTT. It translates to CSVDISTRAEAFF.

CDR3 protein: CASTTSGSYEQYF. Here the CDR3 DNA reads TGTGCCAGCACGACTAGCGGGAGCTACGAGCAGTACTTC. V usage is TRBV7-9 and J usage is TRBJ2-7, with 12 bases aligning to TRBD2. This CDR3 has 13 amino acids. The germline gives CDR1 SEHNR, CDR2 FQNEAQ (reference sequence). V was pared by 7 bases and J by 3 bases, with 1 base of the junction left unmatched.

The chain joins TRBV5-1 to TRBJ2-5; possible D gene TRBD1, 6 bases. The CDR3 is made up of 14 amino acids. The V end was cut by 4 bases, the J end by 5 bases, with 15 bases between. Germline lookup yields CDR1 SGHRS and CDR2 YFSETQ. This CDR3 is CASSLWAQGETQYF. CDR3 nucleotides: TGCGCCAGCAGCCTATGGGCCCAGGGGGAGACCCAGTACTTC. The full variable domain, in which reference TRBV5-1 and TRBJ2-5 provide the parts outside the CDR3, is KAGVTQTPRYLIKTRGQQVTLSCSPISGHRSVSWYQQTPGQGLQFLFEYFSETQRNKGNFPGRFSGRQFSNSRSEMNVSTLELGDSALYLCASSLWAQGETQYFGPGTRLLVL.

There are a few counts of this clone. This rearrangement joins TRBV29-1 to TRBJ2-7; 10 bases agree with TRBD1. Germline-derived CDR1 and CDR2 are SQVTM and ANQGSEA. The CDR3 is 16 amino acids. V shed 2 bases, J shed 3 bases, and the junction held 10 bases outside the gene matches. CDR3 DNA sequence: TGCAGCGTTGAAATCTCTTTGGACAGGGGGGTCTACGAGCAGTACTTC. Protein: CSVEISLDRGVYEQYF.

The chain recombines TRBV5-6 with TRBJ2-2; 7 bases align to TRBD2. The CDR3 runs 13 residues. The J segment lost 3 bases and the V segment lost 6 bases, leaving 2 bases of the junction unmatched. Germline V gene lookup returns CDR1 SGHDT and CDR2 YYEEEE. The CDR3 protein is CASTAGYTGELFF. The CDR3 DNA reads as TGTGCCAGCACAGCGGGATACACCGGGGAGCTGTTTTTT.

The rearrangement links TRBV28 to TRBJ1-2; 8 bases align to TRBD1. The CDR3 length is 16 residues. V was clipped by 4 bases and J by 7 bases; unmatched bases: 14. Looked up from germline, CDR1 is MDHEN and CDR2 is SYDVKM. Written as DNA, the CDR3 is TGTGCCAGCAGTTCGGCAGGGGATGGGACAGGTCGTGGCTACACCTTC. Protein sequence: CASSSAGDGTGRGYTF.

The rearrangement links TRBV5-1 to TRBJ2-5, with D uncertain. The CDR3 sequence is 12 residues long. The V end lost 0 bases, the J end lost 5 bases, and 5 bases lay between the germline ends. CDR1 and CDR2 from the germline V gene are SGHRS and YFSETQ. The CDR3 protein is CASSLDRETQYF. In DNA, the CDR3 is TGCGCCAGCAGCTTGGATCGGGAGACCCAGTACTTC.

This clone has a handful of counts. V is TRBV27 and J is TRBJ2-5; TRBD2 agrees at 7 bases. The tail of the sequence fits TRBJ2-7 better, so the J call may be wrong. CDR3 size: 15 residues. CDR1 is MNHEY and CDR2 is SMNVEV in the germline V gene (reference sequence). Written as DNA, the CDR3 is TGTGCCAGCAGTTCCCCTAGCGGAGGCTCCTACGAGCAGTACTTC. As protein: CASSSPSGGSYEQYF.

This clone was counted once. The CDR3 sequence: CASSLEATGVYF. The CDR3 coding sequence is TGTGCCAGCAGCTTAGAGGCGACCGGGGTGTACTTC. The chain carries TRBV7-9 and TRBJ2-7; D is perhaps TRBD2 (5 bases). V was clipped by 1 base and J by 12 bases, with 13 bases between them. Per germline, CDR1 SEHNR and CDR2 FQNEAQ (reference sequence). The CDR3 runs 12 residues.

This clone was detected only once. The genes are TRBV28 and TRBJ1-1, with D perhaps matching TRBD1 (6 bases). The CDR3 loop spans 15 amino acids. CDR1 MDHEN and CDR2 SYDVKM come from the germline V gene. V was trimmed by 1 base and J by 2 bases, leaving 11 bases between them. CDR3 bases: TGTGCCAGCAGTTTATCTACAGGGCCTAACACTGAAGCTTTCTTT. Amino acid sequence: CASSLSTGPNTEAFF.

The gene calls are TRBV19 and TRBJ2-5; D perhaps matches TRBD2 (5 bases). Trimming cost V 10 bases and J 1 base, with 16 bases left between them. The CDR3 sequence is 14 residues long. Germline V gene sequence: CDR1 LNHDA, CDR2 SQIVND (reference sequence). Here the CDR3 DNA reads TGTGCCACCCAGAGGGCGGCGTTCCAAGAGACCCAGTACTTC. Its protein is CATQRAAFQETQYF.

J is TRBJ2-3 and V is TRBV5-1; D is unresolved. The germline V gene encodes CDR1 SGHRS and CDR2 YFSETQ. CDR3 length: 18 amino acids. Deletions cut 0 bases from V and 1 base from J, with 18 bases between. CDR3 amino acids: CASSLAQAPNHGTDTQYF. The CDR3 region has the DNA TGCGCCAGCAGCTTGGCCCAAGCCCCCAATCACGGCACAGATACGCAGTATTTT.

This rearrangement joins TRBV6-1 to TRBJ2-7, with 8 positions matching TRBD2. Germline V gene data show CDR1 as MNHNS and CDR2 as SASEGT. Trimming at V came to 2 bases and at J to 0 bases, leaving 9 bases not matched to a gene. This CDR3 contains 17 residues. In DNA, the CDR3 is TGTGCCAGCAGTGAAAGTCACGGGGGGGATCCCTCCTACGAGCAGTACTTC. Protein sequence: CASSESHGGDPSYEQYF.

This clone was detected only once. The rearrangement links TRBV2 to TRBJ2-1; TRBD2 agrees at 10 bases. The CDR3 consists of 17 residues. J was trimmed by 3 bases and V by 6 bases; bases with no gene match: 11. From germline, CDR1 is SNHLY and CDR2 FYNNEI. CDR3 residues: CASSTGTSDNHYNEQFF. CDR3 bases: TGTGCCAGCAGCACCGGGACTAGCGATAATCACTACAATGAGCAGTTCTTC. The full variable domain, in which reference TRBV2 and TRBJ2-1 provide the parts outside the CDR3, is EPEVTQTPSHQVTQMGQEVILRCVPISNHLYFYWYRQILGQKVEFLVSFYNNEISEKSEIFDDQFSVERPDGSNFTLKIRSTKLEDSAMYFCASSTGTSDNHYNEQFFGPGTRLTVL.

This clone was recorded a few times. The chain couples TRBV30 to TRBJ1-2; D gene unclear. The germline V and J ends were trimmed by 8 bases and 5 bases, with 15 bases remaining between them. CDR3 length: 12 residues. From germline, CDR1 is GTSNPN and CDR2 SVGIG (reference sequence). The chain's CDR3 is CAGNRRVYGYTF. As DNA, the CDR3 is TGTGCCGGCAATCGGAGGGTTTATGGCTACACCTTC.